The 31 T cell receptor beta chains given below trace back to one sample, sequenced in a study of identical twins listed by TCRdb under 2016. Libraries were built with 5' RACE. The instrument was an Illumina HiSeq 2000. Through fastp at Q25 and MiXCR, TCRdb rebuilt clones from the public reads, retaining in-frame beta chains. Each entry is one CDR3 protein sequence, shown with its most common DNA and genes. For this sample there are about 700,000 distinct CDR3 sequences; about 9.4% appear just once. Clones ranked in the top ten supply roughly 0.97% of the sample. Separately, the same data were catalogued under a study of yellow fever vaccine responses in identical twins.

Sequenced material: PBMCs. The receptors stem from a woman under 30 in good health.

There are many counts of this clonotype. J is TRBJ2-7 and V is TRBV12-3 or TRBV12-4; 7 positions match TRBD2. This CDR3 has 16 residues. The V gene end was trimmed by 3 bases and the J gene end by 9 bases; junction bases not matched to a gene: 17. CDR3 nucleotides: TGTGCCAGCAGTTTCCGCCTAGCGGATCGTTCCGGGGGGCAGTACTTC. Translation: CASSFRLADRSGGQYF.

J is TRBJ2-1 and V is TRBV10-1; 14 bases agree with TRBD2. The V and J ends lost 4 bases and 2 bases, in that order; junction bases with no gene match: 10. This CDR3 has 19 amino acids. Germline assignment: CDR1 WNHNN and CDR2 SYGVQD (reference sequence). As DNA, the CDR3 is TGCGCCAGCAGTGGGACTAGCGGGAGGTCCACCAAGCCCTACAATGAGCAGTTCTTC. Amino acids: CASSGTSGRSTKPYNEQFF.

V gene TRBV12-3 or TRBV12-4 combines with J gene TRBJ2-1; D gene unclear. The CDR3 extends over 13 amino acids. Trimming stripped 10 bases from V and 3 bases from J, with 13 bases between. The DNA of the CDR3 is TGTGCCACCCTAGGGCTAGACTACAATGAGCAGTTCTTC. Translation gives CATLGLDYNEQFF.

V and J are TRBV7-9 and TRBJ2-7; 7 nucleotides align to TRBD2. The CDR3 consists of 16 residues. Trimming cost V 2 bases and J 2 bases; bases outside gene matches: 9. Germline CDR1 is SEHNR and CDR2 is FQNEAQ (reference sequence). In DNA, the CDR3 is TGTGCCAGCAGCTTAAGTTGGGCGGGAGAAACCTACGAGCAGTACTTC. It translates to CASSLSWAGETYEQYF.

This clonotype was seen more than once but under ten times. The chain links TRBV6-1 to TRBJ2-2, with D hard to call. V was clipped by 7 bases and J by 4 bases, with 16 bases between them. The CDR3 consists of 15 residues. Looked up from germline, CDR1 is MNHNS and CDR2 is SASEGT. The CDR3 coding sequence is TGTGCCAGCACGCTCCAGGCGGTTGGCACCGGGGAGCTGTTTTTT. Protein: CASTLQAVGTGELFF.

This clonotype was seen more than once but under ten times. This rearrangement joins TRBV3-1 to TRBJ2-7, with D possibly TRBD2 on 5 matching bases. The germline gives CDR1 LGHDT, CDR2 YNNKEL (reference sequence). CDR3 length equals 12 residues. Deletions cut 1 base from V and 6 bases from J, with 7 bases between. The CDR3 loop reads CASSQGGIEQYF. CDR3 nucleotide sequence: TGTGCCAGCAGCCAAGGAGGGATCGAGCAGTACTTC.

This clonotype appeared a few times. V usage is TRBV7-3 and J usage is TRBJ2-3, with D uncertain. Germline CDR1 and CDR2: SGHTA and FQGTGA. There are 14 residues in the CDR3. The ends were cut back, 5 bases at V and 8 bases at J, with 17 bases in the middle. The CDR3 here is CASSHTDQMGTQYF. The CDR3 bases are TGTGCCAGCAGCCACACGGACCAGATGGGTACGCAGTATTTT.

This clonotype has a count of ten or more. The chain is built from TRBV27 and TRBJ1-1; D unresolved. CDR3 size: 14 residues. Deletions cut 5 bases from V and 2 bases from J, with 12 bases between. CDR1 MNHEY and CDR2 SMNVEV come from the germline V gene (reference sequence). This CDR3 reads CASSGLLENTEAFF. CDR3 DNA sequence: TGTGCCAGCAGTGGGCTGCTAGAAAACACTGAAGCTTTCTTT.

The chain carries TRBV27 and TRBJ2-3, with a possible D match to TRBD1 (6 bases). This CDR3 has 16 residues. The germline CDR1 and CDR2 sequences are MNHEY and SMNVEV (reference sequence). V was clipped by 4 bases and J by 6 bases, with 20 bases between them. For the CDR3, the DNA is TGTGCCAGCAGTTCACTCGTCCGGGGACATAGGGATACGCAGTATTTT. Translation: CASSSLVRGHRDTQYF.

Here the CDR3 reads CASIIAGGRGTDTQYF. The CDR3 DNA reads as TGTGCCAGCATCATAGCGGGGGGGCGGGGCACAGATACGCAGTATTTT. The gene calls are TRBV12-3 or TRBV12-4 and TRBJ2-3; the match to TRBD2 covers 11 bases. CDR3 length: 16 amino acids. The junction had 7 bases not matched to a gene; V was cut back by 7 bases and J by 1 base.

This clonotype was counted only a few times. The chain links TRBV5-5 to TRBJ2-1; D is undetermined. CDR3 size: 13 residues. Germline V gives CDR1 SGHKS, CDR2 YYEKEE (reference sequence). V was cut by 1 base and J by 2 bases, with 4 bases left in between. Here the CDR3 DNA reads TGTGCCAGCAGCTTGCTTACCTACAATGAGCAGTTCTTC. Its protein product is CASSLLTYNEQFF. The variable domain in full, completed from reference TRBV5-5 and TRBJ2-1, reads DAGVTQSPTHLIKTRGQQVTLRCSPISGHKSVSWYQQVLGQGPQFIFQYYEKEERGRGNFPDRFSARQFPNYSSELNVNALLLGDSALYLCASSLLTYNEQFFGPGTRLTVL.

This clonotype was detected only a few times. The DNA for the CDR3 is TGCAGCGTTGCGGTGGGAGTCGGAGAGACCCAGTACTTC. It codes for CSVAVGVGETQYF. The chain is built from TRBV29-1 and TRBJ2-5; a possible D gene is TRBD2 (5 bases). CDR1 is SQVTM and CDR2 is ANQGSEA in the germline V gene. The CDR3 spans 13 residues. V lost 4 bases and J lost 4, with 13 bases in between.

This clonotype was detected a few times. The chain links TRBV4-2 to TRBJ2-1; D is undetermined. The CDR3 loop spans 15 amino acids. Per germline, CDR1 LGHNA and CDR2 YNFKEQ. Trimming stripped 1 base from V and 9 bases from J, with 16 bases between. The CDR3 region has the DNA TGTGCCAGCAGCCAAGCAGGCTACAGCCGGGCTGAGCAGTTCTTC. Protein: CASSQAGYSRAEQFF.

This clonotype has a handful of counts. V usage is TRBV27 and J usage is TRBJ1-4; 7 nucleotides match TRBD1. V dropped 6 bases and J dropped 8; count of bases not matched to a gene: 12. CDR1 and CDR2 from the germline V gene are MNHEY and SMNVEV (reference sequence). The CDR3 runs 15 residues. CDR3 amino acids: CASRINDRVDEKLFF. The CDR3 DNA reads as TGTGCCAGCAGGATCAACGACAGGGTTGACGAAAAACTGTTTTTT.

This sequence joins TRBV20-1 and TRBJ2-2; the match to TRBD2 covers 8 bases. CDR3 size: 16 residues. Germline assignment: CDR1 DFQATT and CDR2 SNEGSKA (reference sequence). V trimming: 3 bases; J trimming: 0 bases; junction bases outside the gene matches: 6. The CDR3 is CSASVGGAANTGELFF. CDR3 nucleotide sequence: TGCAGTGCTAGTGTCGGGGGGGCGGCGAACACCGGGGAGCTGTTTTTT.

This clonotype was observed a handful of times. The chain couples TRBV5-1 to TRBJ1-4; TRBD1 matches 7 bases. Trimming at V came to 3 bases and at J to 6 bases, leaving 8 bases not matched to a gene. Per germline, CDR1 SGHRS and CDR2 YFSETQ. This CDR3 contains 15 residues. CDR3 sequence: CASSYSGQPYEKLFF. The CDR3 region has the DNA TGCGCCAGCAGCTACTCGGGACAGCCGTATGAAAAACTGTTTTTT.

This clonotype was found many times. This rearrangement joins TRBV7-2 to TRBJ2-3; perhaps TRBD1 as D (6 bases). Germline V lookup: CDR1 SGHTA, CDR2 FQGNSA. This CDR3 is built from 13 residues. With 3 bases removed from V and 3 bases from J, the gap between germline ends came to 7 bases. CDR3 DNA: TGTGCCAGCAGCTTCAGGGGTACAGATACGCAGTATTTT. This codes for CASSFRGTDTQYF. The variable domain in full, with the rest retrieved from reference TRBV7-2 and TRBJ2-3, is GAGVSQSPSNKVTEKGKDVELRCDPISGHTALYWYRQSLGQGLEFLIYFQGNSAPDKSGLPSDRFSAERTGGSVSTLTIQRTQQEDSAVYLCASSFRGTDTQYFGPGTRLTVL.

V and J are TRBV28 and TRBJ2-1, with 10 bases identical to TRBD1. The CDR3 is 17 residues long. Trimming took 5 bases from V and 0 from J; bases not matched to a gene: 7. CDR1 is MDHEN, CDR2 SYDVKM, per germline. CDR3 residues: CASSLRQGAFSYNEQFF. In DNA, the CDR3 is TGTGCCAGCAGTCTACGACAGGGGGCTTTCTCCTACAATGAGCAGTTCTTC.

This clonotype was picked up a small number of times. V is TRBV19 and J is TRBJ2-7; TRBD1 matches at 8 bases. The CDR3 loop spans 15 amino acids. Trimming removed 0 bases from V and 3 bases from J; junction bases left unmatched: 4. Germline assignment: CDR1 LNHDA and CDR2 SQIVND (reference sequence). In nucleotides, the CDR3 is TGTGCCAGTAGTATAGAGGACGACAGGGGCTACGAGCAGTACTTC. Its translation: CASSIEDDRGYEQYF.

This clonotype was seen a handful of times. CDR3 DNA sequence: TGTGCCAGCAGCCCCACTAGCGGGAGGGCCCAGGAGCAGTTCTTC. Its translation: CASSPTSGRAQEQFF. The rearrangement joins TRBV11-2 to TRBJ2-1; 13 nucleotides align to TRBD2. The CDR3 has 15 amino acids. V gave up 5 bases and J gave up 10 bases; unmatched junction bases: 8. CDR1 and CDR2 from the germline V gene are SGHAT and FQNNGV.

In this sample, this clonotype turned up many times. V is TRBV3-1 and J is TRBJ2-3, with 9 bases that match TRBD2. V lost 6 bases, J lost 4 bases, and 8 bases stayed unmatched. Germline V gives CDR1 LGHDT, CDR2 YNNKEL (reference sequence). The CDR3 has 15 amino acids. The CDR3 loop reads CASRLSGSSADTQYF. The CDR3 DNA reads TGTGCCAGCAGGCTTAGCGGGAGTTCCGCAGATACGCAGTATTTT.

The chain uses TRBV28 and TRBJ2-3; the D gene is possibly TRBD2 (6 bases). V was cut by 5 bases and J by 6 bases, with 12 bases left in between. Per germline, CDR1 MDHEN and CDR2 SYDVKM. This CDR3 is 13 amino acids long. CDR3 nucleotides: TGTGCCAGCAGTCCCTCGGCGGGGGATACGCAGTATTTT. Translated, it gives CASSPSAGDTQYF.

The chain couples TRBV20-1 to TRBJ2-1; the D is unclear. V was clipped by 2 bases and J by 5 bases, with 19 bases between them. The germline gives CDR1 DFQATT, CDR2 SNEGSKA (reference sequence). The CDR3 runs 16 residues. The CDR3 DNA reads TGCAGTGCTAGAACCCGACGGGTGGGTTCGGACAATGAGCAGTTCTTC. Its protein product is CSARTRRVGSDNEQFF.

CDR3 in amino acids: CAWSNAGEAFF. The CDR3 DNA is TGTGCCTGGAGTAATGCGGGTGAAGCTTTCTTT. J is TRBJ1-1 and V is TRBV30; D is unclear. Per germline, CDR1 GTSNPN and CDR2 SVGIG (reference sequence). With 2 bases removed from V and 7 bases from J, the gap between germline ends came to 8 bases. This CDR3 has 11 amino acids. The full variable domain, its missing parts supplied by reference TRBV30 and TRBJ1-1, is SQTIHQWPATLVQPVGSPLSLECTVEGTSNPNLYWYRQAAGRGLQLLFYSVGIGQISSEVPQNLSASRPQDRQFILSSKKLLLSDSGFYLCAWSNAGEAFFGQGTRLTVV.

The V call is TRBV6-1, the J call TRBJ1-5; 9 bases line up with TRBD1. Trimming removed 6 bases from V and 7 bases from J; junction bases left unmatched: 13. Germline V CDR1 and CDR2: MNHNS, SASEGT. This CDR3 region has 16 residues. The chain's CDR3 is CASRGPGQGARQPQHF. CDR3 in DNA: TGTGCCAGCAGAGGCCCGGGACAGGGCGCGAGACAGCCCCAGCATTTT.

The table lists this clonotype with a few counts. The chain joins TRBV2 to TRBJ1-2; weak D call: TRBD1 (6 bases). CDR1 and CDR2 from the germline V gene are SNHLY and FYNNEI. Between the trimmed V and J ends, which lost 7 bases and 10 bases, there was a span of 19 bases. This CDR3 is built from 13 residues. The CDR3 DNA sequence: TGTGCCAGCATCGTCGGGGGCAGACTTTACTACACCTTC. The encoded protein is CASIVGGRLYYTF.

The chain joins TRBV3-1 to TRBJ1-4; 9 nucleotides line up with TRBD1. The CDR3 consists of 14 residues. Germline V gene data show CDR1 as LGHDT and CDR2 as YNNKEL (reference sequence). The V and J ends lost 2 bases and 10 bases, in that order; junction bases with no gene match: 5. The DNA for the CDR3 is TGTGCCAGCAGCCAATCGGACAGGGGTCGAAAACTGTTTTTT. Residues: CASSQSDRGRKLFF.

The chain is built from TRBV29-1 and TRBJ2-7; 11 nucleotides align to TRBD2. The J segment lost 3 bases and the V segment lost 7 bases, leaving 2 bases of the junction unmatched. The CDR3 runs 12 residues. Germline CDR1 is SQVTM and CDR2 is ANQGSEA. The CDR3 region is CSGGTSGYEQYF. DNA for the CDR3: TGCAGCGGGGGGACTAGCGGCTACGAGCAGTACTTC.

The V gene is TRBV20-1, the J gene TRBJ2-3; the D gene is possibly TRBD2 (6 bases). Germline V lookup: CDR1 DFQATT, CDR2 SNEGSKA (reference sequence). The CDR3 covers 14 residues. Deletions cut 6 bases from V and 4 bases from J, with 17 bases between. Here the CDR3 reads CSAGAEGPPDTQYF. Here the CDR3 DNA reads TGCAGTGCCGGAGCGGAGGGACCCCCAGATACGCAGTATTTT.

This clonotype was seen more than once but under ten times. This chain joins TRBV7-6 and TRBJ2-1; 9 nucleotides line up with TRBD2. Germline assignment: CDR1 SGHVS and CDR2 FNYEAQ. The ends lost 7 bases at V and 4 bases at J; junction bases unmatched: 8. The CDR3 totals 15 residues. The CDR3 loop is CASNPLAGRYNEQFF. The CDR3 DNA follows: TGTGCCAGCAACCCCCTAGCGGGGAGATACAATGAGCAGTTCTTC.

This clonotype appeared a few times. This CDR3 reads CASSQAVGQQPQHF. The CDR3 coding sequence is TGTGCCAGCAGCCAAGCTGTGGGACAGCAGCCCCAGCATTTT. The chain combines TRBV3-1 with TRBJ1-5; 7 bases fit TRBD1. CDR1 is LGHDT, CDR2 YNNKEL, per germline (reference sequence). With 1 base clipped from V and 7 bases from J, the junction kept 4 bases outside the gene matches. This CDR3 contains 14 residues.